A single sample gave rise to the 30 T cell receptor beta chains below, sequenced in a study of PD-1 blockade in classical Hodgkin lymphoma. The data were produced by immunoSEQ multiplex PCR, yet TCRdb's version contains in-frame clones alone and is incomplete. Seen here are 90,000 to 95,000 clones, roughly 87% observed once, and the top ten hold 9.5% to 12%. All patients experienced relapse after autologous stem cell transplantation, and brentuximab vedotin exposure was variable. Sequenced here: peripheral blood mononuclear cells (PBMCs), sampled before the second cycle of nivolumab. Source of these receptors: a human donor with classical Hodgkin lymphoma.

The table lists this clone with a count of one. J is TRBJ1-2 and V is TRBV6-1; TRBD1 matches 10 bases. Germline CDR1 reads MNHNS; CDR2 reads SASEGT. J gave up 7 bases and V 4 bases, and 9 bases lay outside the gene matches. The CDR3 runs to 15 residues. This chain's CDR3 is CASSGGQGIGSGYTF. As DNA, the CDR3 is TGTGCCAGCAGTGGGGGACAGGGGATCGGGAGTGGCTACACCTTC.

This clone appeared once. This chain joins TRBV4-1 and TRBJ1-5; 11 nucleotides line up with TRBD1. The CDR3 consists of 16 residues. Germline V gene sequence: CDR1 MGHRA, CDR2 YSYEKL. With V trimmed by 0 bases and J by 9 bases, 7 bases remained unmatched. The CDR3 reads CASSQEGGQGGVPQHF. CDR3 nucleotides: TGCGCCAGCAGCCAAGAAGGGGGACAGGGGGGTGTGCCCCAGCATTTT.

The rearrangement uses TRBV5-4 and TRBJ1-6, with 8 bases matching TRBD1. CDR1 SGHNT and CDR2 YYREEE come from the germline V gene (reference sequence). The V segment lost 1 base and the J segment 8 bases; nucleotides outside the gene matches: 5. The CDR3 totals 15 residues. CDR3 bases: TGTGCCAGCAGCTTGAGTCAGGGGGCTTATTCACCCCTCCACTTT. Translating it yields CASSLSQGAYSPLHF.

The chain employs TRBV6-9 and TRBJ2-7, with D possibly TRBD1 on 5 matching bases. CDR1 MNHGY and CDR2 SVAAGI come from the germline V gene. The CDR3 length is 15 residues. V dropped 3 bases and J dropped 6 bases, with 18 bases sitting between them. CDR3 DNA: TGTGCCAGCAGTTACTCGATTATTACAGGTTCCGAGCAGTACTTC. Translated: CASSYSIITGSEQYF.

The gene calls are TRBV5-6 and TRBJ2-7; the match to TRBD2 covers 12 bases. Germline assignment: CDR1 SGHDT and CDR2 YYEEEE. With 2 bases clipped from V and 6 bases from J, the junction kept 3 bases outside the gene matches. The CDR3 totals 14 residues. For the CDR3, the DNA is TGTGCCAGCAGCTTTCTAGCGGGAGGGGCCGAGCAGTACTTC. Its translation: CASSFLAGGAEQYF.

This sequence joins TRBV28 and TRBJ2-5; 10 bases agree with TRBD2. The V and J ends lost 5 bases and 4 bases, in that order; junction bases with no gene match: 10. This CDR3 contains 16 residues. CDR1 and CDR2 (germline): MDHEN, SYDVKM. CDR3 DNA: TGTGCCAGCAGTACATTACTAGCGGGGTATAGAGAGACCCAGTACTTC. Encoded protein: CASSTLLAGYRETQYF.

The genes are TRBV5-1 and TRBJ2-1; D tentatively reads TRBD1 or TRBD2 (5 bases each). V shed 7 bases and J shed 3 bases, with 8 bases lying between them. The CDR3 is made up of 12 amino acids. CDR1 and CDR2 (germline): SGHRS, YFSETQ. CDR3 in amino acids: CASRDGYNEQFF. For the CDR3, the DNA is TGCGCCAGCCGGGACGGCTACAATGAGCAGTTCTTC.

The V gene is TRBV7-8, the J gene TRBJ2-1, with TRBD2 matching over 7 bases. The CDR3 sequence is 16 residues long. Unmatched junction bases numbered 13, after V lost 5 bases and J lost 6 bases. Germline values: CDR1 SGHVS, CDR2 FQNEAQ. DNA of the CDR3: TGTGCCAGCAGCATATTTTCGGGCGGGAGTATCAATGAGCAGTTCTTC. Its translation is CASSIFSGGSINEQFF.

The rearrangement uses TRBV19 and TRBJ1-4, with a weak D call TRBD1 (6 bases). Germline CDR1 reads LNHDA; CDR2 reads SQIVND (reference sequence). V gave up 10 bases and J gave up 6 bases, with 18 bases separating them. The CDR3 is made up of 14 amino acids. For the CDR3, the DNA is TGTGCCACCACGAGGCGGGGGCGTGATGAAAAACTGTTTTTT. It specifies CATTRRGRDEKLFF. Full variable domain (rest looked up from reference TRBV19 and TRBJ1-4): DGGITQSPKYLFRKEGQNVTLSCEQNLNHDAMYWYRQDPGQGLRLIYYSQIVNDFQKGDIAEGYSVSREKKESFPLTVTSAQKNPTAFYLCATTRRGRDEKLFFGSGTQLSVL.

The V and J genes are TRBV11-2 and TRBJ2-7; D unclear. V gave up 0 bases and J gave up 0 bases, with 9 bases separating them. The CDR3 is made up of 15 amino acids. Germline V CDR1 and CDR2: SGHAT, FQNNGV. CDR3 sequence reads: CASSLEWAGSYEQYF. The CDR3 coding sequence is TGTGCCAGCAGCTTAGAGTGGGCAGGCTCCTACGAGCAGTACTTC.

This rearrangement joins TRBV11-2 to TRBJ2-1; 15 positions agree with TRBD2. The V gene's germline CDR1 is SGHAT and CDR2 FQNNGV. Trimming at V came to 4 bases and at J to 3 bases, leaving 4 bases not matched to a gene. The length of the CDR3 is 17 residues. The DNA of the CDR3 is TGTGCCAGCAGCTCGGGACTAGCGGGGGGCTTCTACAATGAGCAGTTCTTC. It encodes CASSSGLAGGFYNEQFF.

J is TRBJ1-5 and V is TRBV18; D ambiguous. The CDR3 contains 14 residues. From germline, CDR1 is KGHSH and CDR2 LQKENI. V was clipped by 2 bases and J by 8 bases, with 13 bases between them. CDR3 protein: CASSPYRVAEPQHF. CDR3 nucleotides: TGTGCCAGCTCACCATATCGAGTTGCGGAGCCCCAGCATTTT. Full variable domain (outside the CDR3, taken from reference TRBV18 and TRBJ1-5): NAGVMQNPRHLVRRRGQEARLRCSPMKGHSHVYWYRQLPEEGLKFMVYLQKENIIDESGMPKERFSAEFPKEGPSILRIQQVVRGDSAAYFCASSPYRVAEPQHFGDGTRLSIL.

This clone was counted a single time. V is TRBV19 and J is TRBJ2-7; 15 bases map to TRBD2. The germline CDR1 and CDR2 sequences are LNHDA and SQIVND (reference sequence). Losses at the gene ends were 2 bases for V and 0 bases for J; bases not matched to a gene: 8. The CDR3 is 19 amino acids. The CDR3 coding sequence is TGTGCCAGTAGTATATCCGCCGGGACTAGCGGGGGGCACTCCTACGAGCAGTACTTC. Translating gives CASSISAGTSGGHSYEQYF.

The chain couples TRBV21-1 to TRBJ1-5; the table's D call TRBD1 went unverified against the DNA. TRBV21-1 corresponds to a pseudogene. The CDR3 totals 12 residues. The CDR3 loop reads CANGQGHQPQHF. CDR3 sequence (DNA): TGTGCCAACGGACAGGGCCATCAGCCCCAGCATTTT.

The rearrangement joins TRBV7-8 to TRBJ1-5; 12 bases align to TRBD1. The V gene's germline CDR1 is SGHVS and CDR2 FQNEAQ. Losses at the gene ends were 4 bases for V and 5 bases for J; bases not matched to a gene: 9. The CDR3 extends over 17 amino acids. The CDR3 here is CASSWARDRGRDQPQHF. CDR3 DNA: TGTGCCAGCAGCTGGGCTAGGGACAGGGGGCGCGATCAGCCCCAGCATTTT.

This clone has a single count. The chain uses TRBV18 and TRBJ1-5, with D possibly being TRBD1 (5 bases). The CDR3 sequence is 15 residues long. With 1 base removed from V and 0 bases from J, the gap between germline ends came to 7 bases. Germline CDR1 and CDR2: KGHSH and LQKENI. CDR3 residues: CASSPLGGSNQPQHF. The CDR3 DNA is TGTGCCAGCTCACCACTGGGGGGTAGCAATCAGCCCCAGCATTTT.

This chain joins TRBV29-1 and TRBJ1-1, with 7 positions matching TRBD1. Germline values: CDR1 SQVTM, CDR2 ANQGSEA. CDR3 length equals 13 residues. Trimming took 7 bases from V and 5 from J; bases not matched to a gene: 10. The CDR3 nucleotides read TGCAGCGGAAGTACAGGGGCGAAGACTGAAGCTTTCTTT. This translates into CSGSTGAKTEAFF.

The chain carries TRBV19 and TRBJ1-5; the match to TRBD1 covers 9 bases. In germline, CDR1 is LNHDA, CDR2 SQIVND (reference sequence). CDR3 length: 17 residues. With V trimmed by 0 bases and J by 6 bases, 9 bases remained unmatched. Here the CDR3 reads CASSIDYGWDRAQPQHF. The CDR3 bases are TGTGCCAGTAGTATAGACTACGGTTGGGACAGGGCTCAGCCCCAGCATTTT.

The rearrangement joins TRBV10-3 to TRBJ2-7; D not resolved. The CDR3 has 12 residues. The germline gives CDR1 ENHRY, CDR2 SYGVKD. V lost 4 bases, J lost 2 bases, and 6 bases lay in between. The CDR3 loop reads CAISGSTYEQYF. In DNA, the CDR3 is TGTGCCATCAGTGGCAGCACCTACGAGCAGTACTTC.

V is TRBV5-8 and J is TRBJ2-1; TRBD2 agrees at 9 bases. The CDR3 spans 14 residues. With V trimmed by 0 bases and J by 8 bases, 3 bases remained unmatched. CDR1 and CDR2 (germline): SGHTS, YDEGEE. Written as DNA, the CDR3 is TGTGCCAGCAGCTTGGGGCGGACTAGCGATGAGCAGTTCTTC. Its translation: CASSLGRTSDEQFF.

This sequence joins TRBV18 and TRBJ1-1; tentative D call: TRBD1 (6 bases). The length of the CDR3 is 15 residues. The V gene's germline CDR1 is KGHSH and CDR2 LQKENI. V was trimmed by 9 bases and J by 5 bases, leaving 22 bases between them. Here the CDR3 DNA reads TGTGCCAGTACCCCCGGGGGGGGCCCTGGAACTGAAGCTTTCTTT. Residues: CASTPGGGPGTEAFF.

The chain links TRBV7-6 to TRBJ2-1, with 11 bases matching TRBD2. J was trimmed by 3 bases and V by 5 bases; bases with no gene match: 9. The CDR3 consists of 17 residues. CDR1 is SGHVS and CDR2 is FNYEAQ in the germline V gene. The CDR3 DNA is TGTGCCAGCAGCGATAGGGGGACTAGCGGTAACTACAATGAGCAGTTCTTC. This codes for CASSDRGTSGNYNEQFF.

This clone was recorded only once. CDR3 sequence (DNA): TGCGCCAGCAGCTTGGCGACAGGGGTCGAGCAGTACTTC. Residues: CASSLATGVEQYF. The J gene is TRBJ2-7, the V gene TRBV5-1; TRBD1 matches 8 bases. In germline, CDR1 is SGHRS, CDR2 YFSETQ. Trimming removed 0 bases from V and 6 bases from J; junction bases left unmatched: 2. This CDR3 is built from 13 residues.

The chain carries TRBV25-1 and TRBJ1-2, with a weak D call TRBD1 (6 bases). V lost 7 bases to trimming and J lost 0 bases, with 9 bases between them. Germline CDR1 and CDR2: MGHDK and SYGVNS. CDR3 length: 13 amino acids. The CDR3 nucleotides are TGTGCCAGCAAACAGGGACCTAACTATGGCTACACCTTC. Translation gives CASKQGPNYGYTF.

The chain has TRBV4-2 and TRBJ2-1; 8 positions match TRBD2. The V gene's germline CDR1 is LGHNA and CDR2 YNFKEQ. V was pared by 4 bases and J by 0 bases, with 8 bases of the junction left unmatched. This CDR3 has 17 residues. CDR3 DNA sequence: TGTGCCAGCAGCCCTCGGGGGGGTTCCAGCTCCTACAATGAGCAGTTCTTC. Its protein is CASSPRGGSSSYNEQFF.

The table lists this clone with a count of one. The V call is TRBV6-1, the J call TRBJ2-7, with D perhaps matching TRBD1 (6 bases). V gave up 6 bases and J gave up 3 bases, with 18 bases separating them. This CDR3 is 15 amino acids long. Germline lookup yields CDR1 MNHNS and CDR2 SASEGT. CDR3: CASSLQGLSFYEQYF. Written as DNA, the CDR3 is TGTGCCAGCAGCCTACAGGGCCTATCCTTCTACGAGCAGTACTTC.

The rearrangement links TRBV5-1 to TRBJ2-3; D tentatively reads TRBD1 or TRBD2 (5 bases each). Germline CDR1 reads SGHRS; CDR2 reads YFSETQ. Between the trimmed V and J ends, which lost 5 bases and 2 bases, there was a span of 18 bases. There are 16 residues in the CDR3. Here the CDR3 reads CASSFLPGRPTDTQYF. CDR3 nucleotides: TGCGCCAGCAGTTTCTTGCCGGGACGGCCCACAGATACGCAGTATTTT.

The rearrangement links TRBV29-1 to TRBJ2-7, with a tentative D call TRBD1 (7 bases). The CDR3 sequence is 14 residues long. V lost 4 bases and J 2 bases, leaving 15 bases between the germline ends. Germline CDR1 SQVTM, CDR2 ANQGSEA. The CDR3 protein is CSVGQGGRTYEQYF. The CDR3, as DNA: TGCAGCGTTGGACAGGGAGGTCGAACCTACGAGCAGTACTTC.

The chain employs TRBV2 and TRBJ1-5; D ambiguous. Germline CDR1 reads SNHLY; CDR2 reads FYNNEI. The CDR3 totals 14 residues. Trimming pared 2 bases from V and 2 bases from J, leaving 7 bases between. The CDR3 here is CASSEWVGNQPQHF. CDR3 in DNA: TGTGCCAGCAGTGAATGGGTCGGCAATCAGCCCCAGCATTTT.

This clone was seen a single time. The chain has TRBV4-1 and TRBJ1-1; no firm D call. The length of the CDR3 is 14 residues. Trimming removed 0 bases at V and 1 base at J, with 6 bases between. Looked up from germline, CDR1 is MGHRA and CDR2 is YSYEKL. The CDR3 nucleotides read TGCGCCAGCAGCCAAGATGCAGAGAACACTGAAGCTTTCTTT. This encodes CASSQDAENTEAFF.